Here is one T cell receptor beta chain with its context. The antigen is not known. This sample was included in a study of cytomegalovirus exposure and HLA in healthy donors. PCR used 60 Vbeta primers and 13 Jbeta primers. Some clones are missing from TCRdb's copy, which holds only in-frame ones; the method was immunoSEQ multiplex PCR. The sample records some 120,000 clones, approximately 68% being singletons. The CDR3 sequence is 17 residues long. In germline, CDR1 is SGHDT, CDR2 YYEEEE. After removal of 4 bases from V and 5 bases from J, the junction contained 14 bases not matched to a gene. Whole-study results and caveats: Several of the most significant clusters appeared, in a later analysis, to be linked to common viral pathogens.

The sample comprised PBMCs. This sequence was found in a man aged 25-45 years in good health and CMV-seropositive. J is TRBJ2-5 and V is TRBV5-6; 10 bases match TRBD2. This CDR3 reads CASSLRLAGVGRETQYF. CDR3 nucleotides: TGTGCCAGCAGCCTGAGGCTAGCGGGAGTGGGGCGGGAGACCCAGTACTTC.